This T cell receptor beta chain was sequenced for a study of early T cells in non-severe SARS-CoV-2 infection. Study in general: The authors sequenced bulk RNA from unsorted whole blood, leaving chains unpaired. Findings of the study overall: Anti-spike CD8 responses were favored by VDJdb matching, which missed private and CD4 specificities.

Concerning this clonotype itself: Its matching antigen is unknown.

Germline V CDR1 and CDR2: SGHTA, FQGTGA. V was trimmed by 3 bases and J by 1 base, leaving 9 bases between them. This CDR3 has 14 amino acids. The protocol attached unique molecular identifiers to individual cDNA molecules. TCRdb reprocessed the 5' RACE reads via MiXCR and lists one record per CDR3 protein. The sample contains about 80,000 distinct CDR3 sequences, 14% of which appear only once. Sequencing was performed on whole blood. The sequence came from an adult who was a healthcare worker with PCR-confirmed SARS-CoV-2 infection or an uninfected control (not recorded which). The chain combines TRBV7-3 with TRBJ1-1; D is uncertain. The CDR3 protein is CASSFPDKNTEAFF. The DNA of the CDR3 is TGTGCCAGCAGCTTTCCCGACAAGAACACTGAAGCTTTCTTT.